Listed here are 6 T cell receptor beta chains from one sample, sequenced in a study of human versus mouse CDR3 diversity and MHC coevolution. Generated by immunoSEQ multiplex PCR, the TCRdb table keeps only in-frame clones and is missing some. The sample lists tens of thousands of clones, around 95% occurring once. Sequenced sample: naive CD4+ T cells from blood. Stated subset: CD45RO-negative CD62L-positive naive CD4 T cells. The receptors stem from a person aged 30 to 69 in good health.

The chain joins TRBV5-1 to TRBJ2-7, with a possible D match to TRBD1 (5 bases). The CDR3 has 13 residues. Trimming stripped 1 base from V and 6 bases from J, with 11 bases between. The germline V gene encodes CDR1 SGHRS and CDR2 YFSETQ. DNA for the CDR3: TGCGCCAGCAGCTTGTATGGGGCCGGCGAGCAGTACTTC. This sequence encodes CASSLYGAGEQYF. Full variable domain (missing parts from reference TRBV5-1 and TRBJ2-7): KAGVTQTPRYLIKTRGQQVTLSCSPISGHRSVSWYQQTPGQGLQFLFEYFSETQRNKGNFPGRFSGRQFSNSRSEMNVSTLELGDSALYLCASSLYGAGEQYFGPGTRLTVT.

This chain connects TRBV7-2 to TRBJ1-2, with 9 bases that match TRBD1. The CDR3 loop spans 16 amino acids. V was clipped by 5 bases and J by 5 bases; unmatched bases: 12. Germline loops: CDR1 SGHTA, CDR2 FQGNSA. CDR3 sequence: CASSQGPGQGGYGYTF. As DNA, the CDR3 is TGTGCCAGCAGCCAGGGTCCGGGACAGGGAGGATATGGCTACACCTTC.

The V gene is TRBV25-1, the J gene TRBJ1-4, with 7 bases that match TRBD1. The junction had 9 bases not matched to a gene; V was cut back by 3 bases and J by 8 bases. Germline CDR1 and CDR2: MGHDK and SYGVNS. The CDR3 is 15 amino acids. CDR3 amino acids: CASSDLRDSGEKLFF. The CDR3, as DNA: TGTGCCAGCAGTGATCTCCGGGACAGTGGCGAAAAACTGTTTTTT.

The CDR3 loop reads CASSPDRDSSYEQYF. CDR3 DNA sequence: TGTGCCAGCAGCCCCGACAGGGACAGCTCCTACGAGCAGTACTTC. The chain employs TRBV11-2 and TRBJ2-7; TRBD1 agrees at 7 bases. The CDR3 consists of 15 residues. V lost 5 bases to trimming and J lost 0 bases; unmatched junction nucleotides: 7. CDR1 and CDR2 (germline): SGHAT, FQNNGV. Full variable domain (rest looked up from reference TRBV11-2 and TRBJ2-7): EAGVAQSPRYKIIEKRQSVAFWCNPISGHATLYWYQQILGQGPKLLIQFQNNGVVDDSQLPKDRFSAERLKGVDSTLKIQPAKLEDSAVYLCASSPDRDSSYEQYFGPGTRLTVT.

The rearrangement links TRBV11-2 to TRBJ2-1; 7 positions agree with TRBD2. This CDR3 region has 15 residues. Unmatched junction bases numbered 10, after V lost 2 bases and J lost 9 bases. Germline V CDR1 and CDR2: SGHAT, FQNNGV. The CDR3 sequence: CASSLLRERLGEQFF. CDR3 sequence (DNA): TGTGCCAGCAGCTTACTGCGGGAGAGGTTGGGTGAGCAGTTCTTC. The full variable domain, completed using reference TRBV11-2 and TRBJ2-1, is EAGVAQSPRYKIIEKRQSVAFWCNPISGHATLYWYQQILGQGPKLLIQFQNNGVVDDSQLPKDRFSAERLKGVDSTLKIQPAKLEDSAVYLCASSLLRERLGEQFFGPGTRLTVL.

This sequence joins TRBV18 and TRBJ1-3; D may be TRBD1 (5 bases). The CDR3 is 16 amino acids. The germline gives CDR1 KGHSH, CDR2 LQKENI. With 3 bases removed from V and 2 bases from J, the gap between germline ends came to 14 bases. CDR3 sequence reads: CASSPLSQVPGNTIYF. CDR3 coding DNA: TGTGCCAGCTCACCCCTTTCACAGGTCCCTGGAAACACCATATATTTT.